Following are 24 T cell receptor beta chains from one sample sequenced in a study of cytomegalovirus exposure and HLA in healthy donors. The PCR ran on 60 Vbeta and 13 Jbeta primers. Assay used: immunoSEQ multiplex PCR; TCRdb lists only in-frame clones, some missing. In the table there are some 180,000 clones, roughly 85% of which are singletons. Sample: PBMCs. These receptor sequences come from a woman between 50 and 59 years old in good health and CMV-seronegative.

The chain has TRBV15 and TRBJ2-1; D is undetermined. Germline V lookup: CDR1 LNHNV, CDR2 YYDKDF (reference sequence). V was pared by 1 base and J by 8 bases, with 15 bases between. The CDR3 covers 15 residues. CDR3: CATSRGPARRDEQFF. Written as DNA, the CDR3 is TGTGCCACCAGCAGAGGACCAGCGCGGAGAGATGAGCAGTTCTTC.

This sequence joins TRBV19 and TRBJ1-4; perhaps TRBD1 as D (5 bases). The germline V gene encodes CDR1 LNHDA and CDR2 SQIVND (reference sequence). V was cut by 5 bases and J by 0 bases, with 7 bases left in between. CDR3 length: 14 amino acids. This chain's CDR3 is CASSSGSTNEKLFF. The CDR3 DNA reads as TGTGCCAGTAGTTCAGGGTCAACTAATGAAAAACTGTTTTTT.

This clone has a handful of counts. The chain recombines TRBV30 with TRBJ2-5; no clear D. The V and J ends lost 0 bases and 4 bases respectively, with 9 bases between them. Germline loops: CDR1 GTSNPN, CDR2 SVGIG (reference sequence). This CDR3 has 13 amino acids. As DNA, the CDR3 is TGTGCCTGGAGTGTATTTGGCGGAGAGACCCAGTACTTC. Translation gives CAWSVFGGETQYF.

V usage is TRBV5-1 and J usage is TRBJ2-6, with 8 bases matching TRBD1. The germline V gene has CDR1 SGHRS and CDR2 YFSETQ. V lost 4 bases to trimming and J lost 2 bases; unmatched junction nucleotides: 8. The CDR3 sequence is 17 residues long. The chain's CDR3 is CASSPGQGLAGANVLTF. The CDR3 DNA follows: TGCGCCAGCAGCCCCGGACAGGGTCTAGCTGGGGCCAACGTCCTGACTTTC.

This clone was seen a handful of times. The chain joins TRBV7-2 to TRBJ1-1; D not certain. The CDR3 loop spans 14 amino acids. The germline V gene has CDR1 SGHTA and CDR2 FQGNSA. The V end was cut by 5 bases, the J end by 1 base, with 11 bases between. In nucleotides, the CDR3 is TGTGCCAGCAGCCAATTACGCGGGAACACTGAAGCTTTCTTT. This gives the protein CASSQLRGNTEAFF.

The rearrangement joins TRBV19 to TRBJ2-7, with 10 bases matching TRBD2. The CDR3 length is 16 residues. With V trimmed by 3 bases and J by 3 bases, 8 bases remained unmatched. Germline V gives CDR1 LNHDA, CDR2 SQIVND (reference sequence). CDR3 sequence: CASSMIPTSGIYEQYF. The CDR3 bases are TGTGCCAGTAGTATGATCCCCACTAGCGGGATCTACGAGCAGTACTTC.

The chain has TRBV6-1 and TRBJ1-1; maybe TRBD1 (6 bases). This CDR3 comprises 15 residues. From germline, CDR1 is MNHNS and CDR2 SASEGT. V lost 4 bases to trimming and J lost 3 bases, with 15 bases between them. The CDR3 reads CASSAKTGGDTEAFF. CDR3 coding DNA: TGTGCCAGCAGTGCAAAGACAGGAGGCGACACTGAAGCTTTCTTT.

Notes on this clone: Other DNA sequences from this sample encode an identical CDR3 as well. The V gene is TRBV2, the J gene TRBJ2-5; the D is unclear. The V end was cut by 4 bases, the J end by 3 bases, with 3 bases between. CDR3 length equals 11 residues. CDR1 and CDR2 from the germline V gene are SNHLY and FYNNEI. CDR3 residues: CASSAEETQYF. DNA for the CDR3: TGTGCCAGCAGTGCTGAAGAGACCCAGTACTTC. The complete variable domain, with remaining parts taken from reference TRBV2 and TRBJ2-5, reads EPEVTQTPSHQVTQMGQEVILRCVPISNHLYFYWYRQILGQKVEFLVSFYNNEISEKSEIFDDQFSVERPDGSNFTLKIRSTKLEDSAMYFCASSAEETQYFGPGTRLLVL.

The rearrangement links TRBV5-1 to TRBJ2-5, with 10 positions matching TRBD2. The J call may be incorrect, as the DNA end agrees better with TRBJ2-7. CDR3 size: 16 residues. Germline V gene lookup returns CDR1 SGHRS and CDR2 YFSETQ. Here the CDR3 reads CASSFTMTSGLYEQYF. The CDR3 DNA reads as TGCGCCAGCAGCTTCACGATGACTAGCGGGTTATACGAGCAGTACTTC.

The chain has TRBV5-1 and TRBJ2-7, with a weak D call TRBD1 (6 bases). There are 14 residues in the CDR3. Trimming removed 1 base from V and 0 bases from J, with 8 bases in between. Germline assignment: CDR1 SGHRS and CDR2 YFSETQ. The CDR3 DNA reads TGCGCCAGCAGCTTGACAGGGAACTCCTACGAGCAGTACTTC. Translating it yields CASSLTGNSYEQYF.

The V gene is TRBV7-8, the J gene TRBJ1-2; perhaps TRBD1 as D (5 bases). Germline V CDR1 and CDR2: SGHVS, FQNEAQ. The CDR3 has 14 residues. Trimming removed 1 base from V and 4 bases from J, with 10 bases in between. For the CDR3, the DNA is TGTGCCAGCAGCTTAGTGGGGCAGCTCTATGGCTACACCTTC. Protein product: CASSLVGQLYGYTF.

The rearrangement links TRBV6-6 to TRBJ2-1, with TRBD2 matching over 7 bases. V gave up 2 bases and J gave up 5 bases; unmatched junction bases: 9. This CDR3 region has 16 residues. Germline V gene lookup returns CDR1 MNHNY and CDR2 SVGAGI (reference sequence). In DNA, the CDR3 is TGTGCCAGCAGTTACGTAAGGTCTAGCGGTGACAATGAGCAGTTCTTC. It specifies CASSYVRSSGDNEQFF.

This chain connects TRBV6-1 to TRBJ2-3; D may be TRBD1 (6 bases). This CDR3 has 14 residues. From germline, CDR1 is MNHNS and CDR2 SASEGT. Trimming shortened V by 6 bases and J by 2 bases, and 12 bases separated the two germline ends. The CDR3 nucleotides are TGTGCCAGCAGCCCGGACAGAACCACAGATACGCAGTATTTT. The encoded protein is CASSPDRTTDTQYF.

This sequence joins TRBV7-2 and TRBJ2-7, with 9 bases matching TRBD2. The V segment lost 5 bases and the J segment 4 bases; nucleotides outside the gene matches: 3. Germline V gene sequence: CDR1 SGHTA, CDR2 FQGNSA. The CDR3 is 13 amino acids. CDR3 residues: CASSRTSGYEQYF. In DNA form, the CDR3 reads TGTGCCAGCAGCCGAACTAGCGGGTACGAGCAGTACTTC.

V usage is TRBV28 and J usage is TRBJ1-4; possibly TRBD1 for D (5 bases). The germline V and J ends were trimmed by 1 base and 2 bases, with 17 bases remaining between them. Germline values: CDR1 MDHEN, CDR2 SYDVKM. The length of the CDR3 is 18 residues. CDR3: CASSLLRGGGGTNEKLFF. The CDR3 nucleotides are TGTGCCAGCAGTTTATTGAGAGGTGGGGGAGGGACTAATGAAAAACTGTTTTTT.

J is TRBJ2-7 and V is TRBV5-5; D might be TRBD1 (5 bases). CDR1 and CDR2 from the germline V gene are SGHKS and YYEKEE (reference sequence). V gave up 3 bases and J gave up 2 bases, with 15 bases separating them. CDR3 size: 15 residues. CDR3 in amino acids: CASSYSQGITYEQYF. The CDR3 DNA reads as TGTGCCAGCAGCTACTCGCAGGGCATTACCTACGAGCAGTACTTC.

The gene calls are TRBV28 and TRBJ1-2; 7 bases fit TRBD1. Germline CDR1 is MDHEN and CDR2 is SYDVKM. J lost 4 bases, V lost 7 bases, and 9 bases had no gene match. The CDR3 contains 14 residues. The CDR3 DNA is TGTGCCAGCACTGGGGTGCCAGGGGGCTATGGCTACACCTTC. This gives the protein CASTGVPGGYGYTF.

The CDR3 sequence is CASSFGSGSRNEQFF. Here the CDR3 DNA reads TGCGCCAGCAGCTTTGGTAGCGGGAGTAGGAATGAGCAGTTCTTC. The chain couples TRBV5-1 to TRBJ2-1; 9 bases line up with TRBD2. This CDR3 region has 15 residues. Germline lookup yields CDR1 SGHRS and CDR2 YFSETQ. Trimming cost V 2 bases and J 7 bases; bases outside gene matches: 7.

This clone was recorded once. The J gene is TRBJ1-4, the V gene TRBV7-2; 7 positions agree with TRBD1. V was clipped by 4 bases and J by 3 bases; unmatched bases: 5. In germline, CDR1 is SGHTA, CDR2 FQGNSA. The CDR3 is 15 residues long. CDR3 region: CASSSDRVANEKLFF. The CDR3, as DNA: TGTGCCAGCAGCTCTGACAGGGTTGCTAATGAAAAACTGTTTTTT.

This clone was counted a single time. V and J are TRBV7-9 and TRBJ2-5; tentative D call: TRBD2 (6 bases). CDR1 is SEHNR, CDR2 FQNEAQ, per germline (reference sequence). The V and J ends lost 5 bases and 13 bases respectively, with 14 bases between them. The CDR3 length is 11 residues. The CDR3 coding sequence is TGTGCCAGCAGCCCAGGGAGGACCACGTACTTC. Amino acid sequence: CASSPGRTTYF.

A single count supports this clone. The rearrangement links TRBV10-3 to TRBJ2-7; 10 nucleotides match TRBD2. V lost 3 bases to trimming and J lost 1 base; unmatched junction nucleotides: 6. This CDR3 has 16 residues. Germline values: CDR1 ENHRY, CDR2 SYGVKD. The CDR3 DNA follows: TGTGCCATCAGTGACTCGGGACTAGCGAATTCCTACGAGCAGTACTTC. Translated, it gives CAISDSGLANSYEQYF.

This clone occurred a few times. V usage is TRBV6-1 and J usage is TRBJ2-1; D unresolved. Per the germline V gene, CDR1 is MNHNS and CDR2 is SASEGT. The CDR3 spans 12 residues. V was pared by 4 bases and J by 4 bases, with 5 bases between. The CDR3 reads CASSGPYNEQFF. The CDR3 region has the DNA TGTGCCAGCAGTGGTCCTTACAATGAGCAGTTCTTC.

The V gene is TRBV15, the J gene TRBJ1-1, with D unresolved. Trimming cost V 3 bases and J 7 bases, with 15 bases left between them. The germline gives CDR1 LNHNV, CDR2 YYDKDF (reference sequence). This CDR3 has 14 residues. The CDR3 nucleotides read TGTGCCACCAGCAGCTGGGAGGGTCGAGGTGAAGCTTTCTTT. Translated: CATSSWEGRGEAFF.

This clone was recorded a few times. V and J are TRBV4-1 and TRBJ2-7, with 7 bases identical to TRBD2. Trimming removed 5 bases from V and 6 bases from J; junction bases left unmatched: 7. The CDR3 is made up of 13 amino acids. Germline V gene sequence: CDR1 MGHRA, CDR2 YSYEKL. CDR3 loop: CASSTRREGEQYF. CDR3 sequence (DNA): TGCGCCAGCAGCACCCGCAGGGAGGGCGAGCAGTACTTC.